What follows are 10 T cell receptor beta chains derived from one specimen sequenced in a study of T cell clones after liver transplantation (dated by TCRdb to the late 2010s). To prepare the library, the immunoSEQ multiplex PCR assay was applied. Held by TCRdb, this immuneACCESS table contains in-frame sequences only and omits some clones. Under half of the omission traces to an unresolved V gene where checked; the cause of the rest is unknown. The table for this sample lists about 51,000 clones; roughly 70% of them were counted only once. The top ten constitute just under 10% of the sample. The sequences come from CD4+ T cells from blood, collected 54 months after liver transplant. These receptors were obtained from a human patient who received a liver transplant. Some T cells may derive from the graft donor when a transplant has been performed.

The chain has TRBV28 and TRBJ1-5; no reliable D call. The CDR3 length is 16 residues. V was pared by 7 bases and J by 3 bases, with 19 bases between. Germline V lookup: CDR1 MDHEN, CDR2 SYDVKM. CDR3 sequence: CASNALVLAYNQPQHF. CDR3 nucleotide sequence: TGTGCCAGCAACGCGCTGGTTTTGGCCTACAATCAGCCCCAGCATTTT.

This chain joins TRBV18 and TRBJ2-1, with 11 bases lining up with TRBD2. V lost 0 bases to trimming and J lost 5 bases; unmatched junction nucleotides: 3. CDR3 length: 16 residues. Germline V gene lookup returns CDR1 KGHSH and CDR2 LQKENI. CDR3 nucleotide sequence: TGTGCCAGCTCACCACCCCTAGCGGGGGGACACAATGAGCAGTTCTTC. Its translation is CASSPPLAGGHNEQFF.

In this sample, this clone turned up a few times. The V and J genes are TRBV7-2 and TRBJ2-6, with D tentatively TRBD1 (6 bases). The V gene lost 4 bases and the J gene lost 2 bases, with 9 bases spanning the gap. Germline CDR1 and CDR2: SGHTA and FQGNSA. The CDR3 runs 15 residues. The CDR3 DNA reads TGTGCCAGCAGCTACAGGGTCACTGGGGCCAACGTCCTGACTTTC. Encoded protein: CASSYRVTGANVLTF.

This clone occurred a few times. The V call is TRBV23-1, the J call TRBJ2-1, with 9 bases identical to TRBD1. TRBV23-1 is designated an ORF whose function remains uncertain. V lost 7 bases and J lost 4; bases outside the gene matches: 17. The CDR3 has 18 amino acids. CDR3 DNA sequence: TGCGCCAGCACCCCCCATACAGGGGGCGGGCGCCAGTACAATGAGCAGTTCTTC. Translating it yields CASTPHTGGGRQYNEQFF.

This clone appeared a few times. V usage is TRBV6-5 and J usage is TRBJ2-4, with 9 bases fitting TRBD1. This CDR3 contains 14 residues. Germline assignment: CDR1 MNHEY and CDR2 SVGAGI. After removal of 6 bases from V and 8 bases from J, the junction contained 8 bases not matched to a gene. The CDR3 loop is CASSSGTGWDIQYF. CDR3 in DNA: TGTGCCAGCAGCTCCGGGACAGGGTGGGACATTCAGTACTTC.

V and J are TRBV2 and TRBJ2-3; 7 bases are shared with TRBD1. Germline V gene sequence: CDR1 SNHLY, CDR2 FYNNEI. The junction had 4 bases not matched to a gene; V was cut back by 7 bases and J by 0 bases. The CDR3 loop spans 14 amino acids. As DNA, the CDR3 is TGTGCCAGCAAATCACAGGGGAGCACAGATACGCAGTATTTT. This sequence encodes CASKSQGSTDTQYF.

CDR3 in amino acids: CASSPDRAGELFF. The CDR3 DNA sequence: TGTGCCAGCAGTCCTGACAGGGCTGGGGAGCTGTTTTTT. The chain joins TRBV28 to TRBJ2-2, with 7 bases aligning to TRBD1. The length of the CDR3 is 13 residues. The germline V gene encodes CDR1 MDHEN and CDR2 SYDVKM. V dropped 5 bases and J dropped 8; count of bases not matched to a gene: 5. Filled out from reference TRBV28 and TRBJ2-2, the complete variable domain reads DVKVTQSSRYLVKRTGEKVFLECVQDMDHENMFWYRQDPGLGLRLIYFSYDVKMKEKGDIPEGYSVSREKKERFSLILESASTNQTSMYLCASSPDRAGELFFGEGSRLTVL.

The chain uses TRBV27 and TRBJ1-1; 8 bases align to TRBD1. The CDR3 length is 15 residues. Germline loops: CDR1 MNHEY, CDR2 SMNVEV (reference sequence). Trimming cost V 7 bases and J 0 bases; bases outside gene matches: 7. CDR3 DNA: TGTGCCAGCACCTCAGGGGGCTTAATGAACACTGAAGCTTTCTTT. This gives the protein CASTSGGLMNTEAFF.

This clone appeared a single time. The V gene is TRBV2, the J gene TRBJ2-5, with a weak D call TRBD2 (6 bases). The V and J ends lost 11 bases and 5 bases respectively, with 9 bases between them. CDR3 length: 10 amino acids. Germline V lookup: CDR1 SNHLY, CDR2 FYNNEI. CDR3 protein: CAGGSETQYF. For the CDR3, the DNA is TGTGCCGGGGGGTCCGAGACCCAGTACTTC.

This chain links TRBV5-1 with TRBJ1-2; TRBD1 matches at 10 bases. CDR1 SGHRS and CDR2 YFSETQ come from the germline V gene. This CDR3 is built from 15 residues. V shed 7 bases and J 4 bases; nucleotides not matched to a gene: 10. The CDR3 loop reads CASGTTGGPSYGYTF. DNA for the CDR3: TGCGCCAGCGGGACGACAGGGGGCCCTAGCTATGGCTACACCTTC. The full variable domain, completed using reference TRBV5-1 and TRBJ1-2, is KAGVTQTPRYLIKTRGQQVTLSCSPISGHRSVSWYQQTPGQGLQFLFEYFSETQRNKGNFPGRFSGRQFSNSRSEMNVSTLELGDSALYLCASGTTGGPSYGYTFGSGTRLTVV.